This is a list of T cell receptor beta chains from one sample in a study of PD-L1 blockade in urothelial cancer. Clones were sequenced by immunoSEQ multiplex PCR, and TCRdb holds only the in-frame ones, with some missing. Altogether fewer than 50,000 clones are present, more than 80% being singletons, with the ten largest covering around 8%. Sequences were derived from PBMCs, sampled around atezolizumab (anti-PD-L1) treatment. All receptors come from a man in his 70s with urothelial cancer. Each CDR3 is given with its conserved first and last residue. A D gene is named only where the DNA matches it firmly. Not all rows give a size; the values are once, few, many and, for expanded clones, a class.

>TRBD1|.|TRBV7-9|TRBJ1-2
CASSLPGQASLNYGYTF
TGTGCCAGCAGCTTACCGGGACAGGCTTCCCTTAACTATGGCTACACCTTC
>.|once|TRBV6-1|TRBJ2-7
CASSERWSKGLFVYEQYF
TGTGCCAGCAGTGAAAGGTGGAGCAAGGGGTTATTTGTGTACGAGCAGTACTTC
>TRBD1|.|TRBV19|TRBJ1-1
CASSSATGVNTEAFF
TGTGCCAGTAGCTCCGCCACAGGGGTGAACACTGAAGCTTTCTTT
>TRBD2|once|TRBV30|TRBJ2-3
CAFAGGRPANTQYF
TGTGCCTTTGCGGGAGGGAGGCCCGCCAATACGCAGTATTTT
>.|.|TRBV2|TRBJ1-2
CASSDRGYGYTF
TGTGCCAGCAGTGACAGGGGCTATGGCTACACCTTC
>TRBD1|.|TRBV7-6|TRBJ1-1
CASSLAPGGTEAFF
TGTGCCAGCAGCTTAGCCCCAGGGGGCACTGAAGCTTTCTTT
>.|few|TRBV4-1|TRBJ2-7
CASSQRPGEQYF
TGCGCCAGCAGCCAGCGACCCGGGGAGCAGTACTTC
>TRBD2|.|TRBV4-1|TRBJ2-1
CASSQDSLAGWSSYNEQFF
TGCGCCAGCAGCCAAGATAGTCTAGCGGGATGGAGCTCCTACAATGAGCAGTTCTTC
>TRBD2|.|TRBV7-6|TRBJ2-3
CASSLRSSGELRKDTQYF
TGTGCCAGCAGCTTAAGGAGTAGCGGGGAGTTGCGAAAAGATACGCAGTATTTT
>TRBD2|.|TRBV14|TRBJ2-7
CASSQDPAGGPLEQYF
TGTGCCAGCAGCCAAGATCCGGCGGGAGGGCCGCTCGAGCAGTACTTC
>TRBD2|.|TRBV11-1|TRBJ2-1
CASSLLVSAGAHEQFF
TGTGCCAGCAGCTTACTGGTGTCAGCGGGAGCCCATGAGCAGTTCTTC
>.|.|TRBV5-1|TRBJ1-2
CASSLKELTGDYTF
TGCGCCAGCAGCTTAAAGGAGTTAACGGGAGACTACACCTTC
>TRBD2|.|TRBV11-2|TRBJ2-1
CASSLKVAGVHSSYNEQFF
TGTGCCAGCAGCTTAAAAGTAGCGGGAGTCCATAGCTCCTACAATGAGCAGTTCTTC
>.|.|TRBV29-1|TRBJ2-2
CSVPKASNGELFF
TGCAGCGTCCCAAAGGCTAGCAACGGGGAGCTGTTTTTT
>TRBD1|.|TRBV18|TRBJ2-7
CASSPGPGQVNYEQYF
TGTGCCAGCTCACCGGGCCCCGGACAGGTTAACTACGAGCAGTACTTC
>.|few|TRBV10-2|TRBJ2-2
CASSELGPRELFF
TGCGCCAGCAGTGAATTGGGGCCCCGGGAGCTGTTTTTT
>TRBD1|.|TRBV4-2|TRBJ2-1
CASSQGQGNEQFF
TGTGCCAGCAGCCAAGGACAGGGGAATGAGCAGTTCTTC
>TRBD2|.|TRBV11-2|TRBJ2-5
CASSLLGTSGHQETQYF
TGTGCCAGCAGCTTATTAGGGACTAGCGGCCACCAAGAGACCCAGTACTTC
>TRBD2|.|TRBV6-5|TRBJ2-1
CASRGGRSYNEQFF
TGTGCCAGCAGGGGCGGGAGATCCTACAATGAGCAGTTCTTC
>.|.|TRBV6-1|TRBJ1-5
CASTVAGYNQPQHF
TGTGCCAGCACCGTGGCGGGGTACAATCAGCCCCAGCATTTT
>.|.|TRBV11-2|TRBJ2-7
CASSLVGSTSTASYEQYF
TGTGCCAGCAGCTTAGTAGGTAGCACCTCTACGGCCTCCTACGAGCAGTACTTC
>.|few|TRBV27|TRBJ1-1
CASTPRSGNTEAFF
TGTGCCAGCACCCCTCGGTCGGGGAACACTGAAGCTTTCTTT
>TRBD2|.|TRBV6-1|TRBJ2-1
CASSQGLDAVF
TGTGCCAGCAGTCAGGGACTAGATGCGGTCTTC